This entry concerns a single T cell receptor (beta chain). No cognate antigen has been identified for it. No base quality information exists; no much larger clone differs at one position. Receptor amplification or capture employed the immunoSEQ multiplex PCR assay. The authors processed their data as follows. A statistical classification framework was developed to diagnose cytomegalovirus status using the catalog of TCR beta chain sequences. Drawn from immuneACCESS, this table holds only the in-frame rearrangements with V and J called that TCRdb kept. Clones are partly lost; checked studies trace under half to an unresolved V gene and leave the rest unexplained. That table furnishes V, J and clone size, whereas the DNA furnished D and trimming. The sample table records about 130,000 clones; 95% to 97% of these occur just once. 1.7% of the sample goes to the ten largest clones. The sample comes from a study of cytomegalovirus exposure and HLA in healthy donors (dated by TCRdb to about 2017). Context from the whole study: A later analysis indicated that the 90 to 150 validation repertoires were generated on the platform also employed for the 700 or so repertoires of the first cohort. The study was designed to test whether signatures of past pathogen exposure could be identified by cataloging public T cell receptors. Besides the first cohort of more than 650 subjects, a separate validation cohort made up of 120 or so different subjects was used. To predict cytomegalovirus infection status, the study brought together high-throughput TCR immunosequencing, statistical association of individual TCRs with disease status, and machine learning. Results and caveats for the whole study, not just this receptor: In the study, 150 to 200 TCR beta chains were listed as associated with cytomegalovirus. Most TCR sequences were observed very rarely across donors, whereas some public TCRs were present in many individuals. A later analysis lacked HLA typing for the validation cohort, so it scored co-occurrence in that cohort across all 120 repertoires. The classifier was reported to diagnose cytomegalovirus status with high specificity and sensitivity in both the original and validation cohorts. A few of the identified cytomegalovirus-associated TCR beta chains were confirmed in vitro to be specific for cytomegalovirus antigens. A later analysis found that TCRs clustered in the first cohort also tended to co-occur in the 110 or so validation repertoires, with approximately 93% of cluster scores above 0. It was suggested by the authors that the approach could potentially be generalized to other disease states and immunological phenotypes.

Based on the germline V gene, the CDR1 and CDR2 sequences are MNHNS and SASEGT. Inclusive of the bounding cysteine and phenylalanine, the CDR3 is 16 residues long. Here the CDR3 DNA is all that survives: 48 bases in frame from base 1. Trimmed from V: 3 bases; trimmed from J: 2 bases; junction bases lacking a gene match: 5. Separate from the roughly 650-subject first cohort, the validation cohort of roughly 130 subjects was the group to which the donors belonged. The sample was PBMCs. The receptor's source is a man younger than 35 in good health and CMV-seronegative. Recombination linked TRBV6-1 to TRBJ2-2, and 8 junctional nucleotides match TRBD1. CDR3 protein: CASSDRGLTNTGELFF. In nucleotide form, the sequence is TGTGCCAGCAGTGACAGGGGGCTGACCAACACCGGGGAGCTGTTTTTT.